Listed below are T cell receptor beta chains from one sample, sequenced in a study of vaccination and CD4 T cells after COVID-19. Their antigens remain unidentified. MiXCR was run by TCRdb on the PCR reads, yielding one entry per CDR3 protein. The sample shows 11,000 to 15,000 distinct CDR3 sequences, around 40% of them seen only once. The specimen was CD4+ T cells from blood, cultured in vitro. The receptors derive from a human donor who had recovered from COVID-19. CDR3s include the opening cysteine and the closing phenylalanine or tryptophan. The order of the fields is J gene, V gene, D gene, clone size, CDR3 DNA, CDR3 protein. The D gene is left open where the match is weak. Clone sizes are given selectively: once, few, many, or a class where the clone is expanded.

J: TRBJ1-2; V: TRBV19; D: TRBD1; size: few; DNA: TGTGCCAGTAGTCTGACAGGGACTAACTATGGCTACACCTTC; CDR3: CASSLTGTNYGYTF
J: TRBJ1-6; V: TRBV12-3/TRBV12-4; D: .; size: .; DNA: TGTGCCAGCCGCTTCAGTAGTGAGGATTCACCCCTCCACTTT; CDR3: CASRFSSEDSPLHF
J: TRBJ1-5; V: TRBV7-8; D: .; size: few; DNA: TGTGCCAGCAGCCTTAACGGGCTTGGGGACACAGACAATCAGCCCCAGCATTTT; CDR3: CASSLNGLGDTDNQPQHF
J: TRBJ1-2; V: TRBV6-1; D: .; size: few; DNA: TGTGCCAGCAGTGAGATACCGGAAAACTATGGCTACACCTTC; CDR3: CASSEIPENYGYTF
J: TRBJ1-4; V: TRBV12-3/TRBV12-4; D: .; size: .; DNA: TGTGCCAGCAGTCGGGCCTCATTGCCTGAAAAACTGTTTTTT; CDR3: CASSRASLPEKLFF
J: TRBJ2-2; V: TRBV27; D: TRBD1; size: .; DNA: TGTGCCAGCGGCAGAATGCAGGGGGCTAGCGGGGAGCTGTTTTTT; CDR3: CASGRMQGASGELFF
J: TRBJ2-3; V: TRBV2; D: TRBD2; size: .; DNA: TGTGCCAGCAGGGAGGGCGGGGGGTACACAGATACGCAGTATTTT; CDR3: CASREGGGYTDTQYF
J: TRBJ2-3; V: TRBV12-3/TRBV12-4; D: .; size: .; DNA: TGTGCCAGCAGTCAGTCCGGGGGCACAGATACGCAGTATTTT; CDR3: CASSQSGGTDTQYF
J: TRBJ1-5; V: TRBV6-1; D: TRBD1; size: .; DNA: TGTGCCAGCAGGGACAGACAGGGACAGCCCCAGCATTTT; CDR3: CASRDRQGQPQHF
J: TRBJ2-7; V: TRBV12-3/TRBV12-4; D: .; size: .; DNA: TGTGCCAGCAGTTTAGCGTTGGTGGCGGGATTGGACTTC; CDR3: CASSLALVAGLDF